A single sample gave rise to the 31 T cell receptor beta chains below, sequenced in a study of spatial heterogeneity in lung cancer. TCRdb called the 5' RACE reads again in MiXCR, with one record for every CDR3 protein. The table shows some 40,000 distinct CDR3 sequences, with 3% to 3.5% occurring only once. Time point meaning: sample taken at primary tumor resection. Here the sequenced sample was normal lung tissue next to the tumor, taken at surgery. The receptors come from a male donor with early-stage non-small cell lung cancer.

This sequence joins TRBV20-1 and TRBJ2-5, with D perhaps matching TRBD1 (5 bases). In germline, CDR1 is DFQATT, CDR2 SNEGSKA (reference sequence). The CDR3 runs 13 residues. V lost 6 bases, J lost 1 base, and 12 bases lay in between. The CDR3 loop is CSAPGAVQETQYF. In DNA, the CDR3 is TGCAGTGCCCCTGGGGCAGTCCAAGAGACCCAGTACTTC.

This clonotype came up many times. This sequence joins TRBV5-1 and TRBJ2-2; no clear D gene. Deletions cut 5 bases from V and 6 bases from J, with 8 bases between. Looked up from germline, CDR1 is SGHRS and CDR2 is YFSETQ. The CDR3 has 12 residues. Here the CDR3 reads CASSRDPGELFF. CDR3 nucleotide sequence: TGCGCCAGCAGTCGAGATCCCGGGGAGCTGTTTTTT. Combining the CDR3 with reference TRBV5-1 and TRBJ2-2 gives the whole variable domain KAGVTQTPRYLIKTRGQQVTLSCSPISGHRSVSWYQQTPGQGLQFLFEYFSETQRNKGNFPGRFSGRQFSNSRSEMNVSTLELGDSALYLCASSRDPGELFFGEGSRLTVL.

This clonotype was recorded at least ten times. The chain uses TRBV5-1 and TRBJ2-5; D gene unclear. V lost 4 bases and J 1 base, leaving 5 bases between the germline ends. The CDR3 has 12 amino acids. Germline assignment: CDR1 SGHRS and CDR2 YFSETQ. The CDR3 nucleotides read TGCGCCAGCAGCGCGATCCAAGAGACCCAGTACTTC. Encoded protein: CASSAIQETQYF.

This clonotype was recorded many times. This rearrangement joins TRBV6-1 to TRBJ1-5, with D uncertain. Trimming shortened V by 3 bases and J by 2 bases, and 14 bases separated the two germline ends. Germline CDR1 reads MNHNS; CDR2 reads SASEGT. The CDR3 extends over 16 amino acids. The CDR3 is CASSEARALGNQPQHF. For the CDR3, the DNA is TGTGCCAGCAGTGAGGCCCGGGCCCTTGGCAATCAGCCCCAGCATTTT.

At least ten counts were recorded for this clonotype. V gene TRBV18 combines with J gene TRBJ1-1; D is unclear. Per the germline V gene, CDR1 is KGHSH and CDR2 is LQKENI. V was shortened by 3 bases and J by 1 base, with 15 bases between the two germline ends. This CDR3 comprises 16 residues. The chain's CDR3 is CASSPRLEKGNTEAFF. In DNA form, the CDR3 reads TGTGCCAGCTCACCTAGACTAGAAAAGGGGAACACTGAAGCTTTCTTT.

In its sample, this clonotype was seen many times. This rearrangement joins TRBV2 to TRBJ2-2; 7 nucleotides align to TRBD1. The CDR3 has 15 amino acids. V shed 5 bases and J 3 bases; nucleotides not matched to a gene: 6. CDR1 and CDR2 from the germline V gene are SNHLY and FYNNEI. This CDR3 is CASSLTGKDTGELFF. In nucleotides, the CDR3 is TGTGCCAGCAGTCTGACAGGGAAAGACACCGGGGAGCTGTTTTTT.

Only a few counts were recorded for this clonotype. This chain uses TRBV11-1 with TRBJ1-1; D unresolved. V lost 1 base and J 5 bases, leaving 11 bases between the germline ends. Per the germline V gene, CDR1 is SGHAT and CDR2 is FQDESV (reference sequence). The CDR3 runs 14 residues. CDR3 sequence: CASSLEQAGTEAFF. DNA for the CDR3: TGTGCCAGCAGCTTAGAGCAGGCGGGGACTGAAGCTTTCTTT. The variable domain in full, completed from reference TRBV11-1 and TRBJ1-1, reads EAEVAQSPRYKITEKSQAVAFWCDPISGHATLYWYRQILGQGPELLVQFQDESVVDDSQLPKDRFSAERLKGVDSTLKIQPAELGDSAMYLCASSLEQAGTEAFFGQGTRLTVV.

There are many counts of this clonotype. J is TRBJ2-3 and V is TRBV30; D tentatively fits TRBD1 or TRBD2 (6 bases each). Between the trimmed V and J ends, which lost 3 bases and 6 bases, there was a span of 10 bases. CDR3 length: 12 amino acids. In germline, CDR1 is GTSNPN, CDR2 SVGIG (reference sequence). CDR3 protein: CAWSEGGDTQYF. The CDR3 DNA is TGTGCCTGGAGCGAAGGGGGGGATACGCAGTATTTT.

By share, this clonotype ranks as medium-sized (0.01 to 0.1%). V and J are TRBV7-2 and TRBJ2-1; unclear D gene. CDR1 is SGHTA, CDR2 FQGNSA, per germline. V shed 0 bases and J shed 5 bases, with 8 bases lying between them. This CDR3 is 14 amino acids long. CDR3 residues: CASSLAWGNNEQFF. The CDR3 nucleotides read TGTGCCAGCAGCTTAGCCTGGGGAAACAATGAGCAGTTCTTC.

This clonotype appeared a few times. The rearrangement uses TRBV7-2 and TRBJ1-1, with TRBD1 as a possible D gene (5 bases). In germline, CDR1 is SGHTA, CDR2 FQGNSA. V was shortened by 0 bases and J by 0 bases, with 11 bases between the two germline ends. The CDR3 length is 16 residues. CDR3 sequence: CASSLAGVPMNTEAFF. The CDR3 DNA is TGTGCCAGCAGCTTAGCGGGGGTCCCTATGAACACTGAAGCTTTCTTT.

This clonotype has ten or more counts. The rearrangement links TRBV29-1 to TRBJ2-7; D perhaps matches TRBD1 (5 bases). The germline V and J ends were trimmed by 7 bases and 0 bases, with 16 bases remaining between them. This CDR3 comprises 14 residues. The germline V gene has CDR1 SQVTM and CDR2 ANQGSEA. CDR3 DNA: TGCAGCGCGAAAGGGGCCCTGGGCTCCTACGAGCAGTACTTC. Its protein is CSAKGALGSYEQYF.

There are a few counts of this clonotype. This chain uses TRBV10-2 with TRBJ1-1; D may be TRBD1 (5 bases). Germline loops: CDR1 WSHSY, CDR2 SAAADI. Trimming removed 11 bases from V and 8 bases from J, with 24 bases in between. The CDR3 extends over 14 amino acids. CDR3 amino acids: CAAHIVGAQKEAFF. The CDR3 DNA is TGCGCCGCACACATCGTAGGGGCCCAAAAGGAAGCTTTCTTT.

This clonotype has ten or more counts. This chain joins TRBV6-1 and TRBJ2-6, with D unclear. This CDR3 comprises 18 residues. Germline CDR1 and CDR2: MNHNS and SASEGT. V lost 2 bases and J 0 bases, leaving 14 bases between the germline ends. CDR3 nucleotide sequence: TGTGCCAGCAGTGAATCCCCCCCATTCAGCTCTGGGGCCAACGTCCTGACTTTC. This sequence encodes CASSESPPFSSGANVLTF.

In this sample, this clonotype turned up a few times. The chain employs TRBV7-9 and TRBJ2-3, with TRBD2 matching over 7 bases. The trim removed 5 bases at V and 7 bases at J, leaving 15 bases unmatched. Germline V gene sequence: CDR1 SEHNR, CDR2 FQNEAQ (reference sequence). The CDR3 is 16 amino acids. CDR3 sequence reads: CASSLKAGTTTNTQYF. CDR3 nucleotides: TGTGCCAGCAGCCTAAAAGCGGGAACGACTACTAATACGCAGTATTTT.

The chain joins TRBV25-1 to TRBJ2-1, with 10 bases fitting TRBD2. V lost 4 bases and J lost 8; bases outside the gene matches: 11. From germline, CDR1 is MGHDK and CDR2 SYGVNS. This CDR3 spans 16 amino acids. The CDR3 here is CASSGLAGAPSDEQFF. CDR3 in DNA: TGTGCCAGCAGTGGTCTAGCGGGGGCCCCCAGCGATGAGCAGTTCTTC. Full variable domain (remainder filled in from reference TRBV25-1 and TRBJ2-1): EADIYQTPRYLVIGTGKKITLECSQTMGHDKMYWYQQDPGMELHLIHYSYGVNSTEKGDLSSESTVSRIRTEHFPLTLESARPSHTSQYLCASSGLAGAPSDEQFFGPGTRLTVL.

This clonotype was found many times. The chain has TRBV12-3 or TRBV12-4 and TRBJ1-1; TRBD1 matches at 7 bases. The trim removed 5 bases at V and 11 bases at J, leaving 11 bases unmatched. The CDR3 runs 13 residues. The CDR3 DNA is TGTGCCAGCAGTCCTCGACAGGGATTGAATGCTTTCTTT. Protein product: CASSPRQGLNAFF.

This clonotype occurred many times. The chain employs TRBV28 and TRBJ1-4; TRBD1 agrees at 8 bases. The CDR3 totals 15 residues. Germline V gene lookup returns CDR1 MDHEN and CDR2 SYDVKM. The V and J ends lost 4 bases and 7 bases, in that order; junction bases with no gene match: 8. The CDR3 protein is CASSSLTGVREKLFF. The CDR3 nucleotides read TGTGCCAGCAGTTCCTTGACAGGGGTTCGTGAAAAACTGTTTTTT.

This clonotype was found many times. The chain couples TRBV7-9 to TRBJ1-5; possible D gene TRBD1, 5 bases. There are 16 residues in the CDR3. Germline CDR1 and CDR2: SEHNR and FQNEAQ (reference sequence). V was shortened by 5 bases and J by 5 bases, with 19 bases between the two germline ends. The CDR3 spells CASSQATGTAHQPQHF. The CDR3 nucleotides are TGTGCCAGCAGCCAAGCAACCGGGACGGCACATCAGCCCCAGCATTTT.

This clonotype was picked up many times. The gene calls are TRBV9 and TRBJ2-3, with 11 bases matching TRBD2. This CDR3 comprises 15 residues. Germline assignment: CDR1 SGDLS and CDR2 YYNGEE. J was trimmed by 4 bases and V by 3 bases; bases with no gene match: 4. CDR3 in amino acids: CASSGAGLAADTQYF. The CDR3 DNA follows: TGTGCCAGCAGCGGAGCGGGACTAGCGGCAGATACGCAGTATTTT.

This chain uses TRBV7-2 with TRBJ2-3; TRBD2 might be the D (7 bases). The CDR3 runs to 14 residues. The V and J ends lost 7 bases and 4 bases respectively, with 15 bases between them. From germline, CDR1 is SGHTA and CDR2 FQGNSA. In nucleotides, the CDR3 is TGTGCCAGCACCCTAGGGGGGAGGGCAGATACGCAGTATTTT. Translating it yields CASTLGGRADTQYF. Filled out from reference TRBV7-2 and TRBJ2-3, the complete variable domain reads GAGVSQSPSNKVTEKGKDVELRCDPISGHTALYWYRQSLGQGLEFLIYFQGNSAPDKSGLPSDRFSAERTGGSVSTLTIQRTQQEDSAVYLCASTLGGRADTQYFGPGTRLTVL.

This clonotype has at least ten counts. This chain uses TRBV5-1 with TRBJ2-1; no clear D gene. This CDR3 is built from 14 residues. Germline V gives CDR1 SGHRS, CDR2 YFSETQ. V was cut by 4 bases and J by 10 bases, with 18 bases left in between. The DNA of the CDR3 is TGCGCCAGCAGCCGAGAGCTCGGTTTAGGAGAGCAGTTCTTC. Translated, it gives CASSRELGLGEQFF.

This clonotype has at least ten counts. The rearrangement joins TRBV28 to TRBJ1-6; D is uncertain. Trimming removed 7 bases from V and 15 bases from J, with 16 bases in between. Germline lookup yields CDR1 MDHEN and CDR2 SYDVKM. This CDR3 contains 12 residues. The CDR3 is CASTQVGERLHF. CDR3 coding DNA: TGTGCCAGCACCCAAGTTGGGGAACGCCTCCACTTT.

This clonotype occurred many times. The chain has TRBV9 and TRBJ2-5, with D unclear. This CDR3 is built from 13 residues. Germline CDR1 reads SGDLS; CDR2 reads YYNGEE. V dropped 2 bases and J dropped 2 bases, with 7 bases sitting between them. In DNA form, the CDR3 reads TGTGCCAGCAGCGTTGAATCACAAGAGACCCAGTACTTC. It is translated as CASSVESQETQYF. Using reference TRBV9 and TRBJ2-5 for the parts outside the CDR3, the full variable domain is DSGVTQTPKHLITATGQRVTLRCSPRSGDLSVYWYQQSLDQGLQFLIQYYNGEERAKGNILERFSAQQFPDLHSELNLSSLELGDSALYFCASSVESQETQYFGPGTRLLVL.

This clonotype was counted many times. The chain is built from TRBV5-6 and TRBJ1-5; 8 nucleotides agree with TRBD1. The CDR3 contains 16 residues. Germline-derived CDR1 and CDR2 are SGHDT and YYEEEE. J lost 5 bases, V lost 1 base, and 8 bases had no gene match. CDR3 DNA: TGTGCCAGCAGCTTGTTTAGGTCAGGGGGCTATCAGCCCCAGCATTTT. Amino acids: CASSLFRSGGYQPQHF.

The sample holds many counts of this clonotype. The chain recombines TRBV5-6 with TRBJ1-6; D uncertain. Germline assignment: CDR1 SGHDT and CDR2 YYEEEE. Trimming removed 1 base at V and 8 bases at J, with 10 bases between. The CDR3 sequence is 14 residues long. CDR3 sequence reads: CASSLSRADSPLHF. In nucleotides, the CDR3 is TGTGCCAGCAGCTTGTCACGGGCGGATTCACCCCTCCACTTT.

This clonotype was seen a single time. The chain is built from TRBV6-5 and TRBJ1-2; D ambiguous. Trimming took off 5 bases at V and 4 bases at J, with 11 bases between the two ends. Looked up from germline, CDR1 is MNHEY and CDR2 is SVGAGI. This CDR3 contains 13 residues. CDR3 sequence reads: CASSPGGSYGYTF. The CDR3, as DNA: TGTGCCAGCAGTCCCGGCGGGAGCTATGGCTACACCTTC.

This chain connects TRBV13 to TRBJ1-3; possible D gene TRBD1, 6 bases. The CDR3 is 15 residues long. In germline, CDR1 is PRHDT, CDR2 FYEKMQ (reference sequence). With 3 bases removed from V and 8 bases from J, the gap between germline ends came to 17 bases. The CDR3 nucleotides are TGTGCCAGCAGCTTCAGGAGTGGGGGCGTGGACACCATATATTTT. Amino acid sequence: CASSFRSGGVDTIYF.

This clonotype was counted ten times or more. Mismatch with germline at one junction end may stem from a read error. CDR3 loop: CASGTSGSSYEQYF. The CDR3 DNA is TGTGCCAGCGGCACTAGCGGGAGCTCCTACGAGCAGTATTTC. This rearrangement joins TRBV28 to TRBJ2-7; 11 nucleotides match TRBD2. The CDR3 sequence is 14 residues long. CDR1 is MDHEN, CDR2 SYDVKM, per germline.

This clonotype was recorded many times. The chain combines TRBV4-3 with TRBJ2-5; TRBD1 matches 7 bases. This CDR3 contains 16 residues. Losses at the gene ends were 0 bases for V and 10 bases for J; bases not matched to a gene: 14. Germline CDR1 LGHNA, CDR2 YSLEER. For the CDR3, the DNA is TGCGCCAGCAGCCAAGACCTAACAGGGGAAAGGATAGGCCAGTACTTC. Translation: CASSQDLTGERIGQYF.

This clonotype is medium-sized by share. This chain links TRBV6-5 with TRBJ1-2, with a possible D match to TRBD1 (5 bases). CDR3 length: 15 residues. Germline V gives CDR1 MNHEY, CDR2 SVGAGI. With 2 bases removed from V and 6 bases from J, the gap between germline ends came to 16 bases. As DNA, the CDR3 is TGTGCCAGCAGTTACAGGAGGGAGGGGCGGCATGGCTACACCTTC. It specifies CASSYRREGRHGYTF.

This clonotype was counted at least ten times. The gene calls are TRBV7-9 and TRBJ2-3; 9 nucleotides align to TRBD2. The CDR3 sequence is 14 residues long. The germline gives CDR1 SEHNR, CDR2 FQNEAQ (reference sequence). The ends lost 6 bases at V and 9 bases at J; junction bases unmatched: 10. The CDR3, as DNA: TGTGCCAGCAGAGGGGGACTAGCATTAGGAACGCAGTATTTT. Amino acids: CASRGGLALGTQYF.